This is a list of T cell receptor beta chains from one sample in a study of cytotoxic CD8 clonotypes in ibrutinib-treated CLL. Sequenced by immunoSEQ multiplex PCR; TCRdb stores in-frame clones only, minus some. The sample shows fewer than 400,000 clones, over 55% of them seen only once. The sample was PBMCs, taken after 36 months of ibrutinib treatment. These receptors were taken from a human donor with chronic lymphocytic leukemia. Each CDR3 is given with its conserved first and last residue. The D gene is left open where the match is weak. Clone size, where shown, is once, few, many, or a class for clones that have expanded.

d_gene | abundance | j_gene | v_gene | CDR3nt | CDR3aa
NA | NA | TRBJ1-3 | TRBV25-1 | TGTGCCAGCCCGACTACAGGGAGCCCGGGATATTTT | CASPTTGSPGYF
NA | NA | TRBJ1-5 | TRBV30 | TGTGCCTGGAGTCTATCAAAGAAGCCCCAGCATTTT | CAWSLSKKPQHF
NA | NA | TRBJ2-7 | TRBV7-2 | TGTGCCAGCAGCTTCCCCGGAAGTCCCCACGAGCAGTACTTC | CASSFPGSPHEQYF
NA | NA | TRBJ1-1 | TRBV5-4 | TGTGCCAGCAGCCTCAAGCGGGGGGGCTGGTTGTTTCCTGAAGCTTTCTTT | CASSLKRGGWLFPEAFF
NA | few | TRBJ1-6 | TRBV4-1 | TGCGCCAGCAGCCTAGAGGGATCAGGAAGCTCCTATAATTCACCCCTCCACTTT | CASSLEGSGSSYNSPLHF
TRBD2 | NA | TRBJ2-3 | TRBV9 | TGTGCCAGCAGCGTCCAGGCTAGCGGGGGGACAGATACGCAGTATTTT | CASSVQASGGTDTQYF
NA | NA | TRBJ2-2 | TRBV5-1 | TGCGCCAGCAGCTTGGTTATGGGAGTGGACGGGGAGCTGTTTTTT | CASSLVMGVDGELFF
NA | NA | TRBJ2-1 | TRBV7-3 | TGTGCCAGCAGCAATACTAAACATGGTGAGCAGTTCTTC | CASSNTKHGEQFF
TRBD2 | NA | TRBJ2-7 | TRBV5-1 | TGCGCCAGCAGCTTGGCGGGGACTAGCGGCTACGAGCAGTACTTC | CASSLAGTSGYEQYF
NA | NA | TRBJ2-1 | TRBV5-6 | TGTGCCAGCAGCTTGGAGGCGGCGGGGTATTCCTACAATGAGCAGTTCTTC | CASSLEAAGYSYNEQFF
NA | NA | TRBJ1-3 | TRBV2 | TGTGCCAGCAGCAAGGGTAGATTCTCTGGAAACACCATATATTTT | CASSKGRFSGNTIYF
NA | NA | TRBJ1-5 | TRBV7-9 | TGTGCCAGCAGCGTGGACAGTACAAATCAGCCCCAGCATTTT | CASSVDSTNQPQHF
NA | NA | TRBJ2-1 | TRBV11-2 | TGTGCCAGCAGCTTAGGGATATCATTTGGGATCAATGAGCAGTTCTTC | CASSLGISFGINEQFF
NA | NA | TRBJ2-7 | TRBV6-1 | TGTGCCAGCAGTGAAGTTTTAACAGACTACGAGCAGTACTTC | CASSEVLTDYEQYF
NA | NA | TRBJ1-1 | TRBV5-6 | TGTGCCAGCAGCTTGGACGGGTCATTCACTGAAGCTTTCTTT | CASSLDGSFTEAFF
TRBD1 | NA | TRBJ2-5 | TRBV9 | TGTGCCAGCAGCGTACGCCGGGACAGACAAGAGACCCAGTACTTC | CASSVRRDRQETQYF
NA | NA | TRBJ1-4 | TRBV6-5 | TGTGCCAGCCTGGACGGTCGAGTTGAAAAACTGTTTTTT | CASLDGRVEKLFF
TRBD2 | NA | TRBJ2-3 | TRBV11-2 | TGTGCCAGCAGCCACGGCAGCGGGGGGCTCACAGATACGCAGTATTTT | CASSHGSGGLTDTQYF
NA | NA | TRBJ2-7 | TRBV7-2 | TGTGCCAGCAGCTTAGATACTGGAACCTACGAGCAGTACTTC | CASSLDTGTYEQYF
NA | NA | TRBJ1-2 | TRBV25-1 | TGTGCCAGCAGTGAATTCAACAGGGAAGAAGGGGATGGCTACACCTTC | CASSEFNREEGDGYTF
TRBD2 | NA | TRBJ2-5 | TRBV25-1 | TGTGCCAGGCTTAGCGGGAGGGCCTCAGAGACCCAGTACTTC | CARLSGRASETQYF
NA | NA | TRBJ2-7 | TRBV5-1 | TGCGCCAGCAGCCAGAATTGGGGGATCTACGAGCAGTACTTC | CASSQNWGIYEQYF
NA | few | TRBJ2-2 | TRBV6-6 | TGTGCCAGCAGTTACCTGAGCACCGGGGAGCTGTTTTTT | CASSYLSTGELFF
TRBD2 | NA | TRBJ2-3 | TRBV9 | TGTGCCAGCAGCGCCTGGACTAGCGGGAGGAGAACAGATACGCAGTATTTT | CASSAWTSGRRTDTQYF
NA | NA | TRBJ1-1 | TRBV5-4 | TGTGCCAGCAGCATTGGACAGTGGAACACTGAAGCTTTCTTT | CASSIGQWNTEAFF
NA | few | TRBJ2-2 | TRBV5-6 | TGTGCCAGCAGCCCCCCAGGGACTCCCGGGGAGCTGTTTTTT | CASSPPGTPGELFF
TRBD1 | few | TRBJ2-5 | TRBV6-5 | TGTGCCAGCAGACAAGGGGGCTCGGAGACCCAGTACTTC | CASRQGGSETQYF
TRBD1 | NA | TRBJ1-2 | TRBV27 | TGTGCCAGCAAGAACAGGGGGAGTACGGATGGCTACACCTTC | CASKNRGSTDGYTF
TRBD1 | NA | TRBJ2-3 | TRBV4-1 | TGCGCCAGCAGCCAAGACTTTGGCAGGGGGCTGGTAGATACGCAGTATTTT | CASSQDFGRGLVDTQYF
NA | few | TRBJ1-2 | TRBV4-1 | TGCGCCAGCAGCCCGACCGGGGGCCCCAACTATGGCTACACCTTC | CASSPTGGPNYGYTF
TRBD2 | once | TRBJ2-2 | TRBV10-2 | TGCGCCAGCCGACTAGCGGGGAACCCGAACACCGGGGAGCTGTTTTTT | CASRLAGNPNTGELFF
TRBD1 | NA | TRBJ1-1 | TRBV4-1 | TGCGCCAGCAGCCTCCGGACAGGGGAGAACACTGAAGCTTTCTTT | CASSLRTGENTEAFF
TRBD2 | NA | TRBJ2-7 | TRBV11-2 | TGTGCCAGCAGCTCCCCCTTTACTAGCGGGAGGGCCCAGTACTTC | CASSSPFTSGRAQYF
NA | once | TRBJ1-5 | TRBV27 | TGTGCCAGCAGTCTCGGGTTTGGGCAGCCCCAGCATTTT | CASSLGFGQPQHF
TRBD2 | NA | TRBJ2-7 | TRBV27 | TGTGCCAGCAGTCAAATACCCCCAGCGGGACTGGACGAGCAGTACTTC | CASSQIPPAGLDEQYF
TRBD1 | NA | TRBJ1-2 | TRBV27 | TGTGCCAGCAGTTCGCACCCGGGACAGGCAATCTATGGCTACACCTTC | CASSSHPGQAIYGYTF
TRBD2 | NA | TRBJ2-3 | TRBV13 | TGTGCCAGCAGCCGACTAGCGGGGTTTGGAGATACGCAGTATTTT | CASSRLAGFGDTQYF
NA | NA | TRBJ2-7 | TRBV21-1 | TGTGCCAGCAGCAAATCAACTAGCGGGAACCCTAGCTCCTACGAGCAGTACTTC | CASSKSTSGNPSSYEQYF
NA | few | TRBJ1-4 | TRBV19 | TGTGCCAGTAGTATTTTCCGCGGGGACGGTAATGAAAAACTGTTTTTT | CASSIFRGDGNEKLFF
NA | NA | TRBJ1-2 | TRBV4-1 | TGCGCCAGCAGCCGAGGGGAAGGTGGTTATGGCTACACCTTC | CASSRGEGGYGYTF
NA | NA | TRBJ2-4 | TRBV29-1 | TGCAGCGTTGAATATACCAAAAACATTCAGTACTTC | CSVEYTKNIQYF
NA | NA | TRBJ1-5 | TRBV10-3 | TGTGCCATCAGTGACCCAAATCAGCCCCAGCATTTT | CAISDPNQPQHF
NA | NA | TRBJ1-1 | TRBV25-1 | TGTGCCAGCGGCCCAGGCCGCGCAGCTTTCTTT | CASGPGRAAFF
TRBD1 | NA | TRBJ1-4 | TRBV28 | TGTGCCAGCAGTTTATGGACGGGACAGGGAAGGGAAAAACTGTTTTTT | CASSLWTGQGREKLFF
TRBD1 | few | TRBJ1-3 | TRBV5-1 | TGCGCCAGCAGCTTGGAACAGGGGGCTTCTGGAAACACCATATATTTT | CASSLEQGASGNTIYF
NA | NA | TRBJ2-7 | TRBV7-2 | TGTGCCAGCAGCACATTTTCCCAGCCCTATCTAGCGAACGTTTACGAGCAGTACTTC | CASSTFSQPYLANVYEQYF
TRBD2 | NA | TRBJ2-7 | TRBV7-9 | TGTGCCAGCAGCCTCCTGACTAGCGGGAGGGCCTACGAGCAGTACTTC | CASSLLTSGRAYEQYF
NA | NA | TRBJ2-1 | TRBV4-1 | TGCGCCAGCAGCCATGAAGGGACAAATGAGCAGTTCTTC | CASSHEGTNEQFF
TRBD1 | NA | TRBJ2-7 | TRBV28 | TGTGCCGCCGACAGGGGCTCGAACGAGCAGTACTTC | CAADRGSNEQYF
NA | few | TRBJ2-3 | TRBV7-3 | TGTGCCAGCAGCTTAAGCCTTGCAGATACGCAGTATTTT | CASSLSLADTQYF
NA | NA | TRBJ2-6 | TRBV2 | TGTGCCAGCAGTGGAGGGTCTGGGGCCAACGTCCTGACTTTC | CASSGGSGANVLTF
NA | NA | TRBJ1-5 | TRBV9 | TGTGCCAGCAGCGTACTGAAGGGCCCCTATCAGCCCCAGCATTTT | CASSVLKGPYQPQHF
TRBD1 | few | TRBJ2-7 | TRBV18 | TGTGCCAGCTCCCGGGAACAGGGGACACCCTACGAGCAGTACTTC | CASSREQGTPYEQYF